This T cell receptor beta chain was obtained from a study of preoperative IRX-2 immunotherapy in early breast cancer. Only in-frame clones appear in the TCRdb table, and some are missing; sequencing was by immunoSEQ multiplex PCR. The profile shows tens of thousands of clones, roughly four fifths of them singletons. Treatment denoted: preoperative locoregional IRX-2 cytokine immunotherapy. This phase Ib study tested locoregional IRX-2 cytokine immunotherapy given before surgery. The germline gives CDR1 LNHDA, CDR2 SQIVND (reference sequence). Trimming cost V 7 bases and J 7 bases; bases outside gene matches: 9. The CDR3 is 13 residues long.

Sample acquisition took place from a patient treated with IRX-2 immunotherapy. The clonotype originates from a human donor with breast cancer. V and J are TRBV19 and TRBJ1-2; 7 bases agree with TRBD1. The CDR3 nucleotides are TGTGCCAGTATCCCGGGACAGTGGGGTGGCTACACCTTC. Translating it yields CASIPGQWGGYTF.